This T cell receptor (beta chain) was captured in a study of technical replicates of blood from a handful of donors. Assay: immunoSEQ multiplex PCR; the TCRdb copy retains only in-frame clones and omits some. The sample gives some 89,000 clones, about 95% of which show up once; less than 0.35% is in the top ten. The CDR3 covers 15 residues. The V segment lost 0 bases and the J segment 4 bases; nucleotides outside the gene matches: 0. Germline CDR1 SGHNT, CDR2 YYREEE (reference sequence). The specimen was T cells isolated from PBMCs. This chain joins TRBV5-4 and TRBJ2-2; 10 nucleotides line up with TRBD2. This receptor was obtained from a human donor in good health. The DNA for the CDR3 is TGTGCCAGCAGCTTGGGACTAGCGGGCACCGGGGAGCTGTTTTTT. Residues: CASSLGLAGTGELFF.